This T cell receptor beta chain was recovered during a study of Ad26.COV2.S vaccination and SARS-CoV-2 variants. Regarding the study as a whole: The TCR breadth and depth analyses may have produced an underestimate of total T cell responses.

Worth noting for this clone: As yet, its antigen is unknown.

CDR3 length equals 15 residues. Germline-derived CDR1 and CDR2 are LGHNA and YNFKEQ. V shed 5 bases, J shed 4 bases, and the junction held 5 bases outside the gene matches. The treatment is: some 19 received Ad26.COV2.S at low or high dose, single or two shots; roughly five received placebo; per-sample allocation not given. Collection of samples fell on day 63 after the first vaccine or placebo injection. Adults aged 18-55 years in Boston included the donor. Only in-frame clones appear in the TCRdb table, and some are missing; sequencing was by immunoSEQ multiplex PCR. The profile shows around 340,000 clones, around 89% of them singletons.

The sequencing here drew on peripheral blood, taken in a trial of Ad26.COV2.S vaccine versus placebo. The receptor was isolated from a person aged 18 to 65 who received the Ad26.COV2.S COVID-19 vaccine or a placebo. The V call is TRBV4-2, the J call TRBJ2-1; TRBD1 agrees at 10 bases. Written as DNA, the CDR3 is TGTGCCAGCAGCACCCCGGGACAGGGGTACAATGAGCAGTTCTTC. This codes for CASSTPGQGYNEQFF.